The 19 T cell receptor beta chains in this list originate from one sample, sequenced in a study of shared clonotypes between healthy human individuals. Libraries were prepared by immunoSEQ multiplex PCR; TCRdb keeps only in-frame clonotypes and omits some of them. The repertoire has around 700,000 clones, about 80% of them found once; the top ten carry 1.5% to 2%. The sequenced sample consisted of memory CD4+ T cells sorted from blood. As to subset: CD45RA-negative fraction. These receptors came from a woman younger than 45 in good health.

The chain combines TRBV6-7 with TRBJ1-1, with 7 bases lining up with TRBD1. TRBV6-7 is reported as an ORF; its role is uncertain. J was trimmed by 0 bases and V by 5 bases; bases with no gene match: 6. The CDR3 sequence is 15 residues long. CDR3 region: CASSTRTGLNTEAFF. CDR3 coding DNA: TGTGCCAGCAGTACGCGGACAGGACTGAACACTGAAGCTTTCTTT.

This clone was seen more than once but under ten times. Other DNA sequences in the same sample also yield this CDR3. The rearrangement joins TRBV9 to TRBJ2-7; 11 bases are a match to TRBD2. After removal of 2 bases from V and 0 bases from J, the junction contained 1 base not matched to a gene. CDR1 SGDLS and CDR2 YYNGEE come from the germline V gene. CDR3 length: 15 amino acids. DNA of the CDR3: TGTGCCAGCAGCGTTGGACTAGCGGGCTCCTACGAGCAGTACTTC. This codes for CASSVGLAGSYEQYF.

This rearrangement joins TRBV5-1 to TRBJ2-7; TRBD1 aligns across 11 bases. There are 15 residues in the CDR3. CDR1 and CDR2 from the germline V gene are SGHRS and YFSETQ. The junction had 5 bases not matched to a gene; V was cut back by 4 bases and J by 2 bases. CDR3: CASSRGTGGTYEQYF. CDR3 nucleotides: TGCGCCAGCAGCCGTGGGACAGGGGGGACCTACGAGCAGTACTTC.

This clone was observed a single time. The CDR3 DNA follows: TGTGCCAGCAGTTTATTAGGGGGCGCCGGGGCCAACGTCCTGACTTTC. Translation gives CASSLLGGAGANVLTF. The chain employs TRBV28 and TRBJ2-6, with 7 bases matching TRBD1. In germline, CDR1 is MDHEN, CDR2 SYDVKM. The V gene end was trimmed by 1 base and the J gene end by 4 bases; junction bases not matched to a gene: 4. The CDR3 runs to 16 residues.

The chain is built from TRBV10-2 and TRBJ1-2; no definite D call. The CDR3 covers 12 residues. The germline gives CDR1 WSHSY, CDR2 SAAADI. Trimming shortened V by 11 bases and J by 3 bases, and 13 bases separated the two germline ends. CDR3 residues: CAVTDRHYGYTF. Written as DNA, the CDR3 is TGCGCCGTTACCGACCGCCACTATGGCTACACCTTC.

This clone was seen a few times. This chain links TRBV28 with TRBJ1-1; D might be TRBD1 (5 bases). The CDR3 spans 13 residues. V was clipped by 5 bases and J by 3 bases, with 10 bases between them. CDR1 and CDR2 from the germline V gene are MDHEN and SYDVKM. This CDR3 reads CASSRGSHTEAFF. The CDR3 bases are TGTGCCAGCAGTCGGGGGTCTCACACTGAAGCTTTCTTT.

The rearrangement links TRBV7-2 to TRBJ2-2; 9 bases line up with TRBD2. V shed 6 bases and J 4 bases; nucleotides not matched to a gene: 6. The germline V gene has CDR1 SGHTA and CDR2 FQGNSA. This CDR3 comprises 15 residues. CDR3: CASRVAGAGTGELFF. CDR3 in DNA: TGTGCCAGCAGAGTAGCGGGAGCCGGCACCGGGGAGCTGTTTTTT.

This chain links TRBV19 with TRBJ2-7; D is possibly TRBD1 or TRBD2 (6 bases each). In germline, CDR1 is LNHDA, CDR2 SQIVND (reference sequence). Trimming shortened V by 3 bases and J by 5 bases, and 14 bases separated the two germline ends. The CDR3 totals 14 residues. The CDR3 nucleotides are TGTGCCAGTAGTATTGACGGGGGCTTCGACGAGCAGTACTTC. Its translation: CASSIDGGFDEQYF.

This clone appeared a single time. The genes are TRBV5-1 and TRBJ2-1; D call uncertain. The CDR3 length is 16 residues. The germline V gene has CDR1 SGHRS and CDR2 YFSETQ. Trimming took 4 bases from V and 2 from J, leaving 16 bases between them. The CDR3: CASSQDTMEAYNEQFF. CDR3 DNA sequence: TGCGCCAGCAGCCAAGACACCATGGAAGCCTACAATGAGCAGTTCTTC.

The chain recombines TRBV2 with TRBJ2-5; D may be TRBD2 (5 bases). The CDR3 spans 12 residues. V lost 7 bases and J lost 4, with 10 bases in between. Per the germline V gene, CDR1 is SNHLY and CDR2 is FYNNEI. CDR3 DNA: TGTGCCAGCAAATTGGAGGTAGAGACCCAGTACTTC. Its translation is CASKLEVETQYF.

This rearrangement joins TRBV6-5 to TRBJ2-7; D ambiguous. The CDR3 contains 11 residues. Germline CDR1 and CDR2: MNHEY and SVGAGI. The germline V and J ends were trimmed by 5 bases and 2 bases, with 4 bases remaining between them. The CDR3 loop is CASSNAYEQYF. The DNA of the CDR3 is TGTGCCAGCAGTAACGCCTACGAGCAGTACTTC.

The rearrangement links TRBV7-2 to TRBJ2-3; D assignment may be TRBD1 or TRBD2 (5 bases each). The CDR3 spans 16 residues. The V gene's germline CDR1 is SGHTA and CDR2 FQGNSA. Trimming removed 1 base at V and 8 bases at J, with 19 bases between. The chain's CDR3 is CASSLVGTGSGGTQYF. The CDR3 nucleotides read TGTGCCAGCAGCTTAGTGGGGACGGGTAGTGGTGGTACGCAGTATTTT. Full variable domain (remainder filled in from reference TRBV7-2 and TRBJ2-3): GAGVSQSPSNKVTEKGKDVELRCDPISGHTALYWYRQSLGQGLEFLIYFQGNSAPDKSGLPSDRFSAERTGGSVSTLTIQRTQQEDSAVYLCASSLVGTGSGGTQYFGPGTRLTVL.

The V call is TRBV18, the J call TRBJ2-2; TRBD2 matches at 9 bases. This CDR3 has 16 residues. Germline values: CDR1 KGHSH, CDR2 LQKENI. Trimming cost V 8 bases and J 5 bases; bases outside gene matches: 12. CDR3 coding DNA: TGTGCCAGCCAACCGGTGGCTAGCGGGGAGACCGGGGAGCTGTTTTTT. This codes for CASQPVASGETGELFF.

For this clone: This sequence is one base from a far larger clone and is likely a read error. Other DNA sequences in this sample translate to the same CDR3. The chain recombines TRBV4-1 with TRBJ2-7; D is unresolved. The CDR3 covers 13 residues. Germline CDR1 is MGHRA and CDR2 is YSYEKL. CDR3: CASSPLLFYEQYF. CDR3 bases: TGTGCCAGCAGCCCCCTACTTTTCTACGAGCAGTACTTC.

This sequence joins TRBV19 and TRBJ2-1, with 7 bases that match TRBD1. Losses at the gene ends were 2 bases for V and 7 bases for J; bases not matched to a gene: 8. The CDR3 has 15 amino acids. Germline V gene sequence: CDR1 LNHDA, CDR2 SQIVND (reference sequence). The CDR3 here is CASSILAPQGNEQFF. The CDR3 nucleotides read TGTGCCAGTAGTATACTAGCACCACAGGGGAATGAGCAGTTCTTC. Complete variable domain (other parts from reference TRBV19 and TRBJ2-1): DGGITQSPKYLFRKEGQNVTLSCEQNLNHDAMYWYRQDPGQGLRLIYYSQIVNDFQKGDIAEGYSVSREKKESFPLTVTSAQKNPTAFYLCASSILAPQGNEQFFGPGTRLTVL.

The chain recombines TRBV11-3 with TRBJ2-5; TRBD2 aligns across 7 bases. The germline V gene encodes CDR1 SGHNT and CDR2 YENEEA. The CDR3 sequence is 13 residues long. Trimming removed 7 bases from V and 5 bases from J; junction bases left unmatched: 7. The CDR3 coding sequence is TGTGCCAGCACTCGCGGGAGTATTGAGACCCAGTACTTC. It translates to CASTRGSIETQYF.

V usage is TRBV2 and J usage is TRBJ2-2; D gene uncertain. The CDR3 sequence is 14 residues long. V was clipped by 4 bases and J by 1 base, with 7 bases between them. CDR1 is SNHLY and CDR2 is FYNNEI in the germline V gene. The chain's CDR3 is CASSVLGNTGELFF. Here the CDR3 DNA reads TGTGCCAGCAGTGTGTTAGGGAACACCGGGGAGCTGTTTTTT. Filled out from reference TRBV2 and TRBJ2-2, the complete variable domain reads EPEVTQTPSHQVTQMGQEVILRCVPISNHLYFYWYRQILGQKVEFLVSFYNNEISEKSEIFDDQFSVERPDGSNFTLKIRSTKLEDSAMYFCASSVLGNTGELFFGEGSRLTVL.

This chain joins TRBV19 and TRBJ2-5, with D unclear. The CDR3 contains 13 residues. The germline CDR1 and CDR2 sequences are LNHDA and SQIVND (reference sequence). The ends were cut back, 5 bases at V and 5 bases at J, with 12 bases in the middle. This CDR3 is CASSGVHWETQYF. CDR3 DNA sequence: TGTGCCAGTAGTGGGGTCCACTGGGAGACCCAGTACTTC.

The V and J genes are TRBV10-3 and TRBJ2-5, with D hard to call. V was shortened by 6 bases and J by 0 bases, with 8 bases between the two germline ends. The CDR3 is 13 amino acids. Germline V CDR1 and CDR2: ENHRY, SYGVKD. The CDR3 DNA sequence: TGTGCCATCAGAAAGAATTACCAAGAGACCCAGTACTTC. Residues: CAIRKNYQETQYF.